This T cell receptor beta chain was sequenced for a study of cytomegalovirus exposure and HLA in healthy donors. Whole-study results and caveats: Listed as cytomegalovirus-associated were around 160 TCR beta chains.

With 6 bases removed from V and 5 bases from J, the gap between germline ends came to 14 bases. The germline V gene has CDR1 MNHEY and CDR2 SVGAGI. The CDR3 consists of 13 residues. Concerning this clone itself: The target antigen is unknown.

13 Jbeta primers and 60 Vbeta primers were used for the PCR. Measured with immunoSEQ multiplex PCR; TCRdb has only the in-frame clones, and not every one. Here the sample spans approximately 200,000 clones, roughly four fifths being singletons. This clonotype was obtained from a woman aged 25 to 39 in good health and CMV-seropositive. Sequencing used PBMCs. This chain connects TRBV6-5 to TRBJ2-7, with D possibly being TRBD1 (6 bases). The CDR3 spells CASSNLGAHEQYF. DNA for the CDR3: TGTGCCAGCAGCAACCTGGGGGCCCACGAGCAGTACTTC.